The next 21 T cell receptor beta chains were all read from a single sample in a study of shared clonotypes between healthy human individuals. TCRdb keeps only in-frame clones here, not all; method: immunoSEQ multiplex PCR. The sample has a few hundred thousand clones, just over 75% seen once; the top ten hold approximately 12%. The sample taken for sequencing was PBMCs. The receptors originated from a woman aged 40 to 55 in good health. Some clones in this sample may be carry-over from other donors' samples.

Remarks on this clone: A junction end diverges from the germline sequence, so it may reflect a read error. The chain is built from TRBV7-9 and TRBJ2-2; no reliable D call. The CDR3 extends over 16 amino acids. Germline CDR1 is SEHNR and CDR2 is FQNEAQ (reference sequence). The CDR3 loop is CASSQDVGGETGELFF. CDR3 nucleotides: TGCGCCAGCAGCCAAGATGTTGGTGGAGAGACCGGGGAGCTGTTTTTT.

The rearrangement uses TRBV7-2 and TRBJ2-5; D gene uncertain. Trimming pared 0 bases from V and 1 base from J, leaving 6 bases between. Germline V gene sequence: CDR1 SGHTA, CDR2 FQGNSA. The CDR3 is made up of 14 amino acids. DNA of the CDR3: TGTGCCAGCAGCTTAGCTGCAACCCAAGAGACCCAGTACTTC. Its translation is CASSLAATQETQYF.

The chain joins TRBV9 to TRBJ2-2; no definite D call. Germline V gene sequence: CDR1 SGDLS, CDR2 YYNGEE. This CDR3 has 13 amino acids. V was shortened by 7 bases and J by 2 bases, with 9 bases between the two germline ends. CDR3: CASSNINTGELFF. In DNA, the CDR3 is TGTGCCAGCTCGAACATTAACACCGGGGAGCTGTTTTTT.

The chain carries TRBV9 and TRBJ2-3, with D possibly matching TRBD2 (6 bases). Between the trimmed V and J ends, which lost 0 bases and 0 bases, there was a span of 11 bases. Germline CDR1 SGDLS, CDR2 YYNGEE. The CDR3 totals 16 residues. CDR3: CASSVEASVSTDTQYF. As DNA, the CDR3 is TGTGCCAGCAGCGTAGAGGCTAGCGTTAGCACAGATACGCAGTATTTT.

The chain combines TRBV20-1 with TRBJ2-7; possibly TRBD2 for D (5 bases). Trimming took 7 bases from V and 5 from J, leaving 12 bases between them. The CDR3 is 11 residues long. Germline V gene lookup returns CDR1 DFQATT and CDR2 SNEGSKA (reference sequence). The CDR3 DNA sequence: TGCAGTGGTTCGGGATTGGACGAGCAGTACTTC. It is translated as CSGSGLDEQYF.

To note about this clone: Other DNA sequences within the sample encode an identical CDR3. The chain carries TRBV2 and TRBJ1-2, with D perhaps matching TRBD1 (5 bases). Germline V lookup: CDR1 SNHLY, CDR2 FYNNEI. This CDR3 spans 13 amino acids. The germline V and J ends were trimmed by 2 bases and 5 bases, with 9 bases remaining between them. As DNA, the CDR3 is TGTGCCAGCAGTGAACGCACAGGTTATGGCTACACCTTC. This sequence encodes CASSERTGYGYTF.

The rearrangement links TRBV4-2 to TRBJ2-3; TRBD1 is a possible D gene (6 bases). Germline-derived CDR1 and CDR2 are LGHNA and YNFKEQ. Trimming shortened V by 0 bases and J by 2 bases, and 9 bases separated the two germline ends. The CDR3 spans 15 residues. The CDR3 DNA reads as TGTGCCAGCAGCCAAGACAGGGGCGACACAGATACGCAGTATTTT. The encoded protein is CASSQDRGDTDTQYF.

The sample holds many counts of this clone. The rearrangement links TRBV6-6 to TRBJ1-1, with 9 bases matching TRBD1. The CDR3 length is 15 residues. The V and J ends lost 5 bases and 1 base, in that order; junction bases with no gene match: 5. CDR1 is MNHNY and CDR2 is SVGAGI in the germline V gene (reference sequence). In nucleotides, the CDR3 is TGTGCCAGCAGTCAACAGACAGGGGGGAACACTGAAGCTTTCTTT. This gives the protein CASSQQTGGNTEAFF.

The chain employs TRBV5-8 and TRBJ2-7, with D perhaps matching TRBD2 (6 bases). Trimming left V 0 bases short and J 4 bases short, with 20 bases between. The CDR3 has 17 amino acids. Per the germline V gene, CDR1 is SGHTS and CDR2 is YDEGEE. CDR3 residues: CASSLELGGAAPYEQYF. The CDR3 DNA reads TGTGCCAGCAGCTTGGAGCTGGGGGGAGCCGCCCCTTACGAGCAGTACTTC. The full variable domain, rest sourced from reference TRBV5-8 and TRBJ2-7, is EAGVTQSPTHLIKTRGQQATLRCSPISGHTSVYWYQQALGLGLQFLLWYDEGEERNRGNFPPRFSGRQFPNYSSELNVNALELEDSALYLCASSLELGGAAPYEQYFGPGTRLTVT.

The rearrangement uses TRBV7-9 and TRBJ2-3; D is perhaps TRBD2 (5 bases). The length of the CDR3 is 12 residues. Germline CDR1 and CDR2: SEHNR and FQNEAQ (reference sequence). The V and J ends lost 5 bases and 14 bases respectively, with 17 bases between them. Written as DNA, the CDR3 is TGTGCCAGCAGCCGTACTAGAGAGGCTCCGTATTTT. It is translated as CASSRTREAPYF. The full variable domain, with the rest looked up from reference TRBV7-9 and TRBJ2-3, is DTGVSQNPRHKITKRGQNVTFRCDPISEHNRLYWYRQTLGQGPEFLTYFQNEAQLEKSRLLSDRFSAERPKGSFSTLEIQRTEQGDSAMYLCASSRTREAPYFGPGTRLTVL.

This clone was picked up a small number of times. The junction and the germline gene differ at one end; a read error may be behind it. This rearrangement joins TRBV27 to TRBJ2-7, with D perhaps TRBD1 (9 bases). CDR1 and CDR2 (germline): MNHEY, SMNVEV (reference sequence). The CDR3 runs 13 residues. The CDR3 sequence is CASSAREGDRELF. Here the CDR3 DNA reads TGTGCCAGCAGCGCACGGGAGGGGGACAGGGAACTCTTC.

The rearrangement uses TRBV7-9 and TRBJ1-2, with unresolved D. Germline loops: CDR1 SEHNR, CDR2 FQNEAQ (reference sequence). With 0 bases removed from V and 5 bases from J, the gap between germline ends came to 13 bases. The CDR3 spans 15 residues. CDR3 residues: CASSLAGSIGYGYTF. CDR3 nucleotide sequence: TGTGCCAGCAGCTTAGCGGGTAGCATTGGGTATGGCTACACCTTC.

This chain connects TRBV4-3 to TRBJ2-5, with TRBD1 matching 10 bases. Per germline, CDR1 LGHNA and CDR2 YSLEER. The CDR3 is made up of 16 amino acids. V gave up 0 bases and J gave up 3 bases; unmatched junction bases: 4. The CDR3 region has the DNA TGCGCCAGCAGCCAAGATGTGGGGACAGGGGAAGAGACCCAGTACTTC. This translates into CASSQDVGTGEETQYF.

The chain has TRBV29-1 and TRBJ2-5; 10 bases line up with TRBD2. The DNA end is more similar to TRBJ2-7, so the J call may be wrong. The CDR3 is made up of 14 amino acids. Looked up from germline, CDR1 is SQVTM and CDR2 is ANQGSEA. The DNA of the CDR3 is TGCAGCGTCGGCCCAGCGGGAGGGCCTGACGAGCAGTACTTC. The encoded protein is CSVGPAGGPDEQYF.

There are a few counts of this clone. Different DNA sequences within this sample yield the same CDR3. This chain connects TRBV7-2 to TRBJ2-2; 11 positions agree with TRBD2. This CDR3 has 15 amino acids. The germline V gene has CDR1 SGHTA and CDR2 FQGNSA. The J segment lost 6 bases and the V segment lost 2 bases, leaving 2 bases of the junction unmatched. For the CDR3, the DNA is TGTGCCAGCAGCTTAACTAGCGGGAGTGCCGGGGAGCTGTTTTTT. Translating it yields CASSLTSGSAGELFF.

The chain employs TRBV18 and TRBJ2-3; D perhaps matches TRBD2 (6 bases). The germline V and J ends were trimmed by 2 bases and 2 bases, with 14 bases remaining between them. Germline V gene data show CDR1 as KGHSH and CDR2 as LQKENI. This CDR3 contains 16 residues. The CDR3: CASSPGPGGSTDTQYF. CDR3 sequence (DNA): TGTGCCAGCTCACCAGGGCCCGGGGGATCCACAGATACGCAGTATTTT.

The chain links TRBV5-1 to TRBJ2-7, with 11 bases fitting TRBD2. Germline V gene lookup returns CDR1 SGHRS and CDR2 YFSETQ. This CDR3 is 20 amino acids long. Trimming at V came to 4 bases and at J to 1 base, leaving 19 bases not matched to a gene. In DNA form, the CDR3 reads TGCGCCAGCAGCCGACAACCGGGGTTAGCGGGAGGGCCCGGGTCCTACGAGCAGTACTTC. Encoded protein: CASSRQPGLAGGPGSYEQYF.

CDR3 protein: CASSQRGLAGGPTRDTQYF. In nucleotides, the CDR3 is TGCGCCAGCAGCCAGAGGGGACTAGCGGGAGGTCCCACACGAGATACGCAGTATTTT. The V call is TRBV4-1, the J call TRBJ2-3; TRBD2 aligns across 15 bases. Germline CDR1 MGHRA, CDR2 YSYEKL. This CDR3 has 19 residues. With V trimmed by 3 bases and J by 5 bases, 12 bases remained unmatched.

The gene calls are TRBV7-2 and TRBJ2-5; tentatively, D is TRBD2 (5 bases). Germline CDR1 is SGHTA and CDR2 is FQGNSA. This CDR3 spans 16 amino acids. Trimming took off 1 base at V and 2 bases at J, with 14 bases between the two ends. The CDR3 coding sequence is TGTGCCAGCAGCTTAGGCGGAAGCGGACCACAAGAGACCCAGTACTTC. Translated: CASSLGGSGPQETQYF.

On this clone: This may be a read error, as it is one base from a much larger clone. The sample carries other DNA sequences with the same CDR3. J is TRBJ2-5 and V is TRBV7-9, with TRBD2 matching over 9 bases. Trimming at V came to 1 base and at J to 3 bases, leaving 0 bases not matched to a gene. The CDR3 length is 14 residues. The germline CDR1 and CDR2 sequences are SEHNR and FQNEAQ (reference sequence). This CDR3 reads CASSLGLAEETQYF. CDR3 bases: TGTGCCAGCAGCTTAGGACTAGCGGAAGAGACCCAGTACTTC.

This chain connects TRBV4-1 to TRBJ2-2, with 9 bases that match TRBD2. Trimming removed 1 base from V and 6 bases from J; junction bases left unmatched: 18. The CDR3 totals 20 residues. CDR1 and CDR2 from the germline V gene are MGHRA and YSYEKL. The CDR3 loop is CASSQGLAEILLGGPGELFF. As DNA, the CDR3 is TGCGCCAGCAGCCAAGGACTAGCGGAAATCCTGCTAGGGGGCCCCGGGGAGCTGTTTTTT.